The 20 T cell receptor beta chains reported below all come from one sample, sequenced in a study of T cell responses to AZD1222 COVID-19 vaccine. Profiling relied on immunoSEQ multiplex PCR, and the TCRdb table lists in-frame clones only, not all of them. The data contain under 130,000 clones, nearly 90% of them seen just once; the ten biggest clones take up about 40%. The source was peripheral blood, collected 28 days after the second AZD1222 dose. The receptor set was obtained from an adult who received the AZD1222 COVID-19 vaccine.

The rearrangement joins TRBV27 to TRBJ2-3, with 9 nucleotides matching TRBD1. Germline V gene lookup returns CDR1 MNHEY and CDR2 SMNVEV (reference sequence). J was trimmed by 4 bases and V by 6 bases; bases with no gene match: 11. This CDR3 region has 16 residues. CDR3 residues: CASSLGGTGIADTQYF. The CDR3 DNA reads as TGTGCCAGCAGCCTAGGGGGGACAGGGATCGCAGATACGCAGTATTTT.

This clone was seen only a few times. This chain uses TRBV7-8 with TRBJ1-5; a possible D gene is TRBD1 (6 bases). Germline V gene lookup returns CDR1 SGHVS and CDR2 FQNEAQ. The CDR3 is made up of 14 amino acids. V was clipped by 5 bases and J by 1 base, with 9 bases between them. The DNA of the CDR3 is TGTGCCAGCAGCCCAACAGGGAGCAATCAGCCCCAGCATTTT. Translating it yields CASSPTGSNQPQHF.

The rearrangement joins TRBV6-6 to TRBJ2-5; 9 bases match TRBD2. The CDR3 loop spans 18 amino acids. Trimming at V came to 5 bases and at J to 2 bases, leaving 15 bases not matched to a gene. Per germline, CDR1 MNHNY and CDR2 SVGAGI (reference sequence). This CDR3 is CASSHPIKLAGFQETQYF. CDR3 DNA: TGTGCCAGCAGTCATCCGATAAAGCTAGCGGGATTTCAAGAGACCCAGTACTTC.

This sequence joins TRBV5-1 and TRBJ2-3, with 7 bases matching TRBD1. CDR3 length: 13 residues. Germline CDR1 is SGHRS and CDR2 is YFSETQ. V lost 2 bases, J lost 5 bases, and 2 bases stayed unmatched. CDR3 sequence (DNA): TGCGCCAGCAGCTTTCGACAGGGAGATACGCAGTATTTT. Translating gives CASSFRQGDTQYF.

This chain uses TRBV7-9 with TRBJ2-7; D is undetermined. Trimming took off 6 bases at V and 2 bases at J, with 8 bases between the two ends. The germline V gene encodes CDR1 SEHNR and CDR2 FQNEAQ (reference sequence). CDR3 size: 12 residues. As DNA, the CDR3 is TGTGCCAGCAGTCGCCAGACCTACGAGCAGTACTTC. This encodes CASSRQTYEQYF.

The chain has TRBV11-3 and TRBJ2-1; D may be TRBD2 (6 bases). The germline V and J ends were trimmed by 4 bases and 6 bases, with 10 bases remaining between them. CDR3 length equals 13 residues. Germline CDR1 SGHNT, CDR2 YENEEA. CDR3 loop: CASSSLGGNEQFF. CDR3 nucleotide sequence: TGTGCCAGCAGCTCTCTGGGGGGCAATGAGCAGTTCTTC.

V gene TRBV5-6 combines with J gene TRBJ1-2; D possibly corresponds to TRBD1 (5 bases). The CDR3 extends over 14 amino acids. V lost 4 bases and J 3 bases, leaving 13 bases between the germline ends. Germline V gene sequence: CDR1 SGHDT, CDR2 YYEEEE. CDR3 loop: CASSMGVQDYGYTF. CDR3 sequence (DNA): TGTGCCAGCAGCATGGGGGTCCAGGACTATGGCTACACCTTC.

This rearrangement joins TRBV4-1 to TRBJ1-1; D gene uncertain. The V end lost 0 bases, the J end lost 0 bases, and 8 bases lay between the germline ends. Germline-derived CDR1 and CDR2 are MGHRA and YSYEKL. The CDR3 length is 15 residues. CDR3 in DNA: TGCGCCAGCAGCCAAGATCGCACAATGAACACTGAAGCTTTCTTT. It is translated as CASSQDRTMNTEAFF.

The chain is built from TRBV19 and TRBJ2-7; TRBD1 matches 8 bases. Germline CDR1 reads LNHDA; CDR2 reads SQIVND (reference sequence). This CDR3 comprises 14 residues. V trimming: 5 bases; J trimming: 0 bases; junction bases outside the gene matches: 3. The CDR3 is CASSATGASYEQYF. The CDR3 bases are TGTGCCAGTAGTGCGACAGGGGCCTCCTACGAGCAGTACTTC.

The chain uses TRBV30 and TRBJ2-7; TRBD1 might be the D (6 bases). CDR1 GTSNPN and CDR2 SVGIG come from the germline V gene (reference sequence). V lost 4 bases and J 7 bases, leaving 20 bases between the germline ends. The CDR3 is made up of 14 amino acids. In nucleotides, the CDR3 is TGTGCCTGGAAAGGGACACTCTCCCTTGTGGAGCAGTACTTC. Translation: CAWKGTLSLVEQYF.

The V and J genes are TRBV28 and TRBJ2-7; possibly TRBD1 for D (5 bases). V lost 5 bases to trimming and J lost 0 bases, with 8 bases between them. The CDR3 consists of 13 residues. Germline CDR1 is MDHEN and CDR2 is SYDVKM. The CDR3 protein is CASSNRPSYEQYF. In DNA form, the CDR3 reads TGTGCCAGCAGTAACAGGCCCTCCTACGAGCAGTACTTC.

J is TRBJ2-1 and V is TRBV9; TRBD2 is a possible D gene (6 bases). Per germline, CDR1 SGDLS and CDR2 YYNGEE. V dropped 5 bases and J dropped 1 base, with 16 bases sitting between them. The length of the CDR3 is 16 residues. CDR3 nucleotide sequence: TGTGCCAGCAGTCCAAAGGGAGGAAAATCCTACAATGAGCAGTTCTTC. This translates into CASSPKGGKSYNEQFF.

This chain joins TRBV6-2 or TRBV6-3 and TRBJ2-3; tentatively, D is TRBD1 (5 bases). The CDR3 loop spans 14 amino acids. Germline V gene sequence: CDR1 MNHEY, CDR2 SVGEGT. Trimming cost V 5 bases and J 2 bases, with 11 bases left between them. The DNA of the CDR3 is TGTGCCAGCAGTGCGGACACCTACACAGATACGCAGTATTTT. It specifies CASSADTYTDTQYF.

The chain combines TRBV7-8 with TRBJ2-7; no firm D call. This CDR3 region has 13 residues. The germline V and J ends were trimmed by 2 bases and 2 bases, with 7 bases remaining between them. Germline lookup yields CDR1 SGHVS and CDR2 FQNEAQ. The CDR3, as DNA: TGTGCCAGCAGCTTACGCACAACCTACGAGCAGTACTTC. The encoded protein is CASSLRTTYEQYF.

The V gene is TRBV28, the J gene TRBJ2-6; no definite D call. This CDR3 has 12 amino acids. V was cut by 6 bases and J by 1 base, with 1 base left in between. The germline V gene has CDR1 MDHEN and CDR2 SYDVKM. The CDR3 coding sequence is TGTGCCAGCAGGTCTGGGGCCAACGTCCTGACTTTC. It codes for CASRSGANVLTF.

V gene TRBV5-4 combines with J gene TRBJ2-2, with D unclear. Between the trimmed V and J ends, which lost 2 bases and 0 bases, there was a span of 11 bases. Germline V gene sequence: CDR1 SGHNT, CDR2 YYREEE (reference sequence). The CDR3 covers 16 residues. This chain's CDR3 is CASSLGPDPNTGELFF. CDR3 DNA: TGTGCCAGCAGCTTAGGGCCGGACCCGAACACCGGGGAGCTGTTTTTT.

The chain links TRBV7-2 to TRBJ2-6; tentatively, D is TRBD1 (5 bases). Trimming took off 4 bases at V and 4 bases at J, with 8 bases between the two ends. Germline lookup yields CDR1 SGHTA and CDR2 FQGNSA. This CDR3 has 14 amino acids. CDR3 DNA sequence: TGTGCCAGCAGCTCAGGGTCCGGGGCCAACGTCCTGACTTTC. Its protein is CASSSGSGANVLTF. The whole variable domain, remainder taken from reference TRBV7-2 and TRBJ2-6, is GAGVSQSPSNKVTEKGKDVELRCDPISGHTALYWYRQSLGQGLEFLIYFQGNSAPDKSGLPSDRFSAERTGGSVSTLTIQRTQQEDSAVYLCASSSGSGANVLTFGAGSRLTVL.

DNA of the CDR3: TGTGCCAGCAGTTTACTTACAGGGTTCTCTGGAAACACCATATATTTT. Translation: CASSLLTGFSGNTIYF. V gene TRBV28 combines with J gene TRBJ1-3; D is possibly TRBD1 (6 bases). Deletions cut 2 bases from V and 0 bases from J, with 11 bases between. The germline CDR1 and CDR2 sequences are MDHEN and SYDVKM. The CDR3 consists of 16 residues.

The rearrangement links TRBV7-8 to TRBJ2-7, with 7 bases fitting TRBD2. Trimming at V came to 1 base and at J to 0 bases, leaving 3 bases not matched to a gene. This CDR3 has 15 residues. Looked up from germline, CDR1 is SGHVS and CDR2 is FQNEAQ. The chain's CDR3 is CASSLVRDYSYEQYF. The CDR3 DNA reads as TGTGCCAGCAGCTTAGTCCGGGACTACTCCTACGAGCAGTACTTC.

V is TRBV19 and J is TRBJ2-5; 7 positions match TRBD2. Germline V gives CDR1 LNHDA, CDR2 SQIVND (reference sequence). The length of the CDR3 is 14 residues. Trimming took 6 bases from V and 2 from J; bases not matched to a gene: 6. The CDR3 loop is CASSQAGRQETQYF. Written as DNA, the CDR3 is TGTGCCAGTAGCCAAGCGGGACGACAAGAGACCCAGTACTTC. Supplemented by reference TRBV19 and TRBJ2-5, the full variable domain reads DGGITQSPKYLFRKEGQNVTLSCEQNLNHDAMYWYRQDPGQGLRLIYYSQIVNDFQKGDIAEGYSVSREKKESFPLTVTSAQKNPTAFYLCASSQAGRQETQYFGPGTRLLVL.